The source of this TCR beta chain is a study of Ad26.COV2.S vaccination and SARS-CoV-2 variants. Measured with immunoSEQ multiplex PCR; TCRdb has only the in-frame clones, and not every one. This table has under 95,000 clones, approximately 82% appearing once. Comment on this clone: Its target is not known.

Findings of the study overall: The TCR-based breadth and depth measures might underestimate overall T cell responses. It was found that vaccine and placebo recipients had similar non-spike TCR breadth. It was reported that spike-specific CD8+ and CD4+ T cell responses were substantially broad after vaccination.

The specimen was peripheral blood, collected after recovery from COVID-19. The clonotype was recovered from a human donor who had recovered from COVID-19.

The CDR3 DNA reads TGCAGTGCTACTGACGGGGTGCACGAGCAGTACTTC. This encodes CSATDGVHEQYF. V is TRBV20-1 and J is TRBJ2-7, with D tentatively TRBD2 (5 bases). CDR3 size: 12 residues. Trimming stripped 4 bases from V and 5 bases from J, with 12 bases between. CDR1 is DFQATT and CDR2 is SNEGSKA in the germline V gene (reference sequence).